This TCR beta chain is from a study of blood T cell repertoires in COVID-19. Whole-study context: The study drew acute and convalescent COVID-19 samples from the United States, Italy and Spain. T cells, B-cell-depleted T cells, or PBMCs provided the cDNA or gDNA that served as material.

Methods used by the authors: It was from reference gene primer amplification that nucleated cell counts were estimated. Sequencing used immunoSEQ multiplex PCR; TCRdb keeps in-frame clones, though not all of them. V and J calls and clone size follow that table, whereas D and trimming were derived from the DNA. The data contain 150,000 to 200,000 clones, roughly 73% of them singletons. The germline V and J ends were trimmed by 3 bases and 9 bases, with 12 bases remaining between them. The CDR3 totals 13 residues. Germline CDR1 and CDR2: SNHLY and FYNNEI. V is TRBV2 and J is TRBJ1-5; no definite D call. The sequencing sample was made of peripheral blood. The receptor comes from a woman at least 80 years old with active or convalescent COVID-19. The CDR3 sequence is CASSDRVMGPQHF. In DNA, the CDR3 is TGTGCCAGCAGTGACCGGGTGATGGGGCCCCAGCATTTT.